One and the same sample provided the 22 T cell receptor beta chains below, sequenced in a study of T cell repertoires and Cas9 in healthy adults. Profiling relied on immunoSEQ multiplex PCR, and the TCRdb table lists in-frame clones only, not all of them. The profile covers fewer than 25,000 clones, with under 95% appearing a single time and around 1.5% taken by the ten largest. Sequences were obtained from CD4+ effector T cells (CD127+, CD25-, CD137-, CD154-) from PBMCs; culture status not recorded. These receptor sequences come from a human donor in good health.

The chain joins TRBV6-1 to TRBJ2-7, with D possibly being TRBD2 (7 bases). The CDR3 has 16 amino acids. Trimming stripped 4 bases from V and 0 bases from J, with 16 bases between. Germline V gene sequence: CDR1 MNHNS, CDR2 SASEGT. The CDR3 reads CASSVGGTPSSYEQYF. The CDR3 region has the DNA TGTGCCAGCAGTGTGGGGGGGACACCGAGCTCCTACGAGCAGTACTTC.

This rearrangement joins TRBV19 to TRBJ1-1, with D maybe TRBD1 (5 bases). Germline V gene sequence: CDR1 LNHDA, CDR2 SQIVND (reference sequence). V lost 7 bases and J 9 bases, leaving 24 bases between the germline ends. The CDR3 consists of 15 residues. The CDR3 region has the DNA TGTGCCAGTACTCCTCGGAGGGACGTCCACAGGAAAGCTTTCTTT. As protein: CASTPRRDVHRKAFF.

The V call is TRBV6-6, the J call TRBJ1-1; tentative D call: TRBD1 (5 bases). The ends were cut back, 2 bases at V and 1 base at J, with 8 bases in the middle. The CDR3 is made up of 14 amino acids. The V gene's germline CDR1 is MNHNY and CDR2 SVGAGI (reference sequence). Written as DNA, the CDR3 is TGTGCCAGCAGTTACAATGGGGGGAACACTGAAGCTTTCTTT. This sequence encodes CASSYNGGNTEAFF.

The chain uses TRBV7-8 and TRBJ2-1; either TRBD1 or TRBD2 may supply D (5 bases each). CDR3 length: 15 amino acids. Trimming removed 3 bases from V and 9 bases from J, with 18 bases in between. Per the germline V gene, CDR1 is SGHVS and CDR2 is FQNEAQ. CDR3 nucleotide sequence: TGTGCCAGCAGCTTCGTGGCATCGGGGACCGGTGAGCAGTTCTTC. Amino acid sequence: CASSFVASGTGEQFF. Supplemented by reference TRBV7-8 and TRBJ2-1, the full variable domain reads GAGVSQSPRYKVAKRGQDVALRCDPISGHVSLFWYQQALGQGPEFLTYFQNEAQLDKSGLPSDRFFAERPEGSVSTLKIQRTQQEDSAVYLCASSFVASGTGEQFFGPGTRLTVL.

CDR3 nucleotide sequence: TGTGCCATCGGGGAAGCCTACGAGCAGTACTTC. This sequence encodes CAIGEAYEQYF. This chain links TRBV10-3 with TRBJ2-5; D gene ambiguous. The J call may be wrong; the DNA end is better matched by TRBJ2-7. The germline CDR1 and CDR2 sequences are ENHRY and SYGVKD. The CDR3 sequence is 11 residues long.

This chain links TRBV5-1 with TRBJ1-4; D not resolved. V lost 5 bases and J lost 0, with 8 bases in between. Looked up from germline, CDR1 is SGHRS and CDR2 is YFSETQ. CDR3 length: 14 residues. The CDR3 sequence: CASSPGATNEKLFF. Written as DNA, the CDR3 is TGCGCCAGCAGTCCCGGCGCAACTAATGAAAAACTGTTTTTT.

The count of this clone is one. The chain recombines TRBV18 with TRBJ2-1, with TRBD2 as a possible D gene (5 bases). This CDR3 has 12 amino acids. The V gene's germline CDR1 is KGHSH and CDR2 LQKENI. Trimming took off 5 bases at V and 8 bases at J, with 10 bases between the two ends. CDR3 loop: CASSILVDEQFF. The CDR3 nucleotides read TGTGCCAGCTCAATACTAGTGGATGAGCAGTTCTTC.

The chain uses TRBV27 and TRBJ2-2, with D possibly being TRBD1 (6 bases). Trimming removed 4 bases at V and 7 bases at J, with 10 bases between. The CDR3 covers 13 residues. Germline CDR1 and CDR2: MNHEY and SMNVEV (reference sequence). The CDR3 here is CASSWAGDGELFF. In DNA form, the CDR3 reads TGTGCCAGCAGTTGGGCAGGGGACGGGGAGCTGTTTTTT.

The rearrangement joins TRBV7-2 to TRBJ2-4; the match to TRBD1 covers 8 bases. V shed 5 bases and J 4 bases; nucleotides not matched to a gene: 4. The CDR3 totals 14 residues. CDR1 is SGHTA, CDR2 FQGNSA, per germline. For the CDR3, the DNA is TGTGCCAGCAGCCCAGGGGGCGGGAAAAACATTCAGTACTTC. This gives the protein CASSPGGGKNIQYF.

The CDR3 bases are TGCGCCAGCAGCCTTCCAAATCTAGCGGGGATGAACACCGGGGAGCTGTTTTTT. As protein: CASSLPNLAGMNTGELFF. The chain has TRBV4-1 and TRBJ2-2, with 9 nucleotides matching TRBD2. The CDR3 totals 18 residues. With V trimmed by 4 bases and J by 1 base, 10 bases remained unmatched. Germline V gene lookup returns CDR1 MGHRA and CDR2 YSYEKL.

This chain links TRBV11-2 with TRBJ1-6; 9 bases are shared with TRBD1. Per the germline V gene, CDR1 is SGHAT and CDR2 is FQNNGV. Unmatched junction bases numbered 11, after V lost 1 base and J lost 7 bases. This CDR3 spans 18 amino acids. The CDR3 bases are TGTGCCAGCAGCTTAGTCCCGACAGGGGGTGGATTAAATTCACCCCTCCACTTT. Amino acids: CASSLVPTGGGLNSPLHF.

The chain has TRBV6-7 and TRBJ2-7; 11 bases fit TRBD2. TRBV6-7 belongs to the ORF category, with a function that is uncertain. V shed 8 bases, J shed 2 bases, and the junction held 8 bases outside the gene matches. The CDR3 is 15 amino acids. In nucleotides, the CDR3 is TGTGCCAGCCCCCTTAGCGGGAGGGCCCCCTACGAGCAGTACTTC. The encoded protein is CASPLSGRAPYEQYF.

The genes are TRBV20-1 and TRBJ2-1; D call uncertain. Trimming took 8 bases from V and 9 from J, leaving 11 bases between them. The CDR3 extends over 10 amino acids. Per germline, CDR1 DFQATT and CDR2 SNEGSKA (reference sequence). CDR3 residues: CSRARSEQFF. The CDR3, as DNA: TGCAGTCGGGCCCGGAGTGAGCAGTTCTTC.

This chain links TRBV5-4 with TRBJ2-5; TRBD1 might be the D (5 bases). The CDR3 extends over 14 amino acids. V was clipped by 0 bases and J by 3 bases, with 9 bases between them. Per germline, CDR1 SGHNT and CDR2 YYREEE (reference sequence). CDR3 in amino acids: CASSLGVREETQYF. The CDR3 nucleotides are TGTGCCAGCAGCTTGGGGGTCAGGGAAGAGACCCAGTACTTC.

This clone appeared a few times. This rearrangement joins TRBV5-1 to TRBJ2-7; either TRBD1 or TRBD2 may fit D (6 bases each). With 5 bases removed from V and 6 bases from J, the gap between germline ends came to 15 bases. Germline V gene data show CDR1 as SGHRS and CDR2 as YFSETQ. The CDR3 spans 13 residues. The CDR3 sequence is CASSEWGAGEQYF. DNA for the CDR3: TGCGCCAGCAGTGAGTGGGGGGCGGGCGAGCAGTACTTC.

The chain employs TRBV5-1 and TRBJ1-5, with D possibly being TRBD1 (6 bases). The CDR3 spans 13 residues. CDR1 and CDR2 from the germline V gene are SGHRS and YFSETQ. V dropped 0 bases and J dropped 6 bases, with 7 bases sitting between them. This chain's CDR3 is CASSLEGGQPQHF. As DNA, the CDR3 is TGCGCCAGCAGCTTGGAAGGGGGTCAGCCCCAGCATTTT.

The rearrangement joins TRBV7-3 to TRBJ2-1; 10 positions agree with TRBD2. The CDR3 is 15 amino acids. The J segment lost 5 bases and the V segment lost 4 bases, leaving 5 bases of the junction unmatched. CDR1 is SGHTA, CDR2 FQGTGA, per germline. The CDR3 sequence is CASSSWGLANNEQFF. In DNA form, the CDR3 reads TGTGCCAGCAGCTCTTGGGGACTAGCGAACAATGAGCAGTTCTTC.

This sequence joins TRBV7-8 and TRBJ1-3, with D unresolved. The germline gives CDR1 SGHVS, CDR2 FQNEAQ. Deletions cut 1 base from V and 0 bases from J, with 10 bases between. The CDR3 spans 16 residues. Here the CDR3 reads CASSLEAALSGNTIYF. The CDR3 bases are TGTGCCAGCAGCTTAGAGGCAGCCCTCTCTGGAAACACCATATATTTT.

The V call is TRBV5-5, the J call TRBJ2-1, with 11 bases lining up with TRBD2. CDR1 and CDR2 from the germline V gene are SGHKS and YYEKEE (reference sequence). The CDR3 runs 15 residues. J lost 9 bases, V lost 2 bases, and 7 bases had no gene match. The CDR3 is CASSFFTSGRGEQFF. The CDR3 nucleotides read TGTGCCAGCAGCTTTTTCACTAGCGGGAGAGGTGAGCAGTTCTTC.

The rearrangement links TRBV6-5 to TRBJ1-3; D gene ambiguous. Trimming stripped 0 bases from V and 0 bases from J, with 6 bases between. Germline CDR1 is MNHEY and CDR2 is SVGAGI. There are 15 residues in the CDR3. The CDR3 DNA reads TGTGCCAGCAGTTACTCGTGGGACTCTGGAAACACCATATATTTT. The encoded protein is CASSYSWDSGNTIYF.

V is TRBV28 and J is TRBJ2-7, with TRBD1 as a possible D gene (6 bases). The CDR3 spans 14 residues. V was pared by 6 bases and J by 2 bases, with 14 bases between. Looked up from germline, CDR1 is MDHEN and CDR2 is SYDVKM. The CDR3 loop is CASRQGPPAYEQYF. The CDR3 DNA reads TGTGCCAGCAGACAGGGACCGCCTGCCTACGAGCAGTACTTC.

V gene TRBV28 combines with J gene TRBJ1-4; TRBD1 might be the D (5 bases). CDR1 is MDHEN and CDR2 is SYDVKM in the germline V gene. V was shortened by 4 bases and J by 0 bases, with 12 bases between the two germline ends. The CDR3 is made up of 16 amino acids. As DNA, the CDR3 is TGTGCCAGCAGTTCTCGGGACGCCGCAACTAATGAAAAACTGTTTTTT. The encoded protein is CASSSRDAATNEKLFF.